This T cell receptor (beta chain) was captured in a study of cytomegalovirus exposure and HLA in healthy donors. Study-wide results and limits: When a later analysis was performed, an Asian-associated ancestry cluster reportedly had fewer N-insertions than the approximately 700-donor mean.

V was cut by 4 bases and J by 4 bases, with 11 bases left in between. The CDR3 has 14 amino acids. Germline CDR1 SGHRS, CDR2 YFSETQ. Remarks on this clone: What it binds is not known.

The PCR employed 60 Vbeta primers together with 13 Jbeta primers. Here immunoSEQ multiplex PCR was the method, and the copy in TCRdb shows in-frame clones only, minus some. Seen here are under 200,000 clones, almost 80% observed once, and the top ten hold roughly an eighth. The TCR was taken from a man aged 45-65 years in good health and CMV-seropositive. The specimen sequenced was PBMCs. The chain uses TRBV5-1 and TRBJ2-2; D is perhaps TRBD1 (6 bases). CDR3 amino acids: CASSIGQTTGELFF. The CDR3 nucleotides read TGCGCCAGCAGCATTGGACAGACCACCGGGGAGCTGTTTTTT.